This T cell receptor (beta chain) was captured by sequencing in a study of blood T cells in healthy people across ages. The ends lost 0 bases at V and 1 base at J; junction bases unmatched: 5. Germline loops: CDR1 SGHRS, CDR2 YFSETQ. The CDR3 runs to 16 residues. Sample-barcoded 5' priming and a J-beta primer mix drove a second PCR of about 6 to 12 cycles. Per sample, CDR3-containing paired-end reads numbered at least 2.5 million. TCRdb processed the 5' RACE reads anew with MiXCR; each CDR3 protein has one entry. The table records approximately 800,000 distinct CDR3 sequences, about 56% of them present only once.

V gene TRBV5-1 combines with J gene TRBJ2-5; 8 bases agree with TRBD1. Specimen: blood. The origin of this receptor is a man aged 35 to 55 in good health. The CDR3: CASSLGQGTLQETQYF. CDR3 bases: TGCGCCAGCAGCTTGGGACAGGGGACCCTCCAAGAGACCCAGTACTTC. The variable domain in full, with the rest retrieved from reference TRBV5-1 and TRBJ2-5, is KAGVTQTPRYLIKTRGQQVTLSCSPISGHRSVSWYQQTPGQGLQFLFEYFSETQRNKGNFPGRFSGRQFSNSRSEMNVSTLELGDSALYLCASSLGQGTLQETQYFGPGTRLLVL.